The 9 T cell receptor beta chains below all came from one sample that was sequenced in a study of Graves' ophthalmopathy and Graves' hyperthyroidism. CDR3 regions of TCR beta were amplified from RNA transcripts. Second-round multiplex PCR came after first-round RT-PCR with HTBI primers. TCRdb re-called the multiplex PCR reads with MiXCR, one entry per CDR3 protein. The sample has 650,000 to 900,000 distinct CDR3 sequences; roughly 40% are singletons. Input material: peripheral blood. All receptors derive from an adult man with Graves' ophthalmopathy.

This clonotype was recorded at least ten times. This rearrangement joins TRBV10-3 to TRBJ2-2; TRBD2 matches 13 bases. V lost 4 bases to trimming and J lost 0 bases; unmatched junction nucleotides: 5. Germline V CDR1 and CDR2: ENHRY, SYGVKD. The CDR3 extends over 18 amino acids. In nucleotides, the CDR3 is TGTGCCATCAGTGGTGGACTAGCGGGAGCTGCGAACACCGGGGAGCTGTTTTTT. Translated, it gives CAISGGLAGAANTGELFF.

The rearrangement links TRBV5-1 to TRBJ2-2; 12 bases line up with TRBD2. CDR1 and CDR2 from the germline V gene are SGHRS and YFSETQ. Trimming took 4 bases from V and 0 from J; bases not matched to a gene: 4. This CDR3 contains 17 residues. The CDR3 DNA sequence: TGCGCCAGCAGCCCCCTAGCGGGAGGGACGAACACCGGGGAGCTGTTTTTT. It is translated as CASSPLAGGTNTGELFF.

V usage is TRBV19 and J usage is TRBJ1-5; tentative D call: TRBD1 (5 bases). This CDR3 has 11 residues. Trimming removed 4 bases at V and 11 bases at J, with 9 bases between. Germline CDR1 reads LNHDA; CDR2 reads SQIVND (reference sequence). CDR3 DNA sequence: TGTGCCAGTAGTAATGGGGGGGCCCAGCATTTT. This encodes CASSNGGAQHF.

In this sample, this clonotype turned up a few times. The chain combines TRBV7-7 with TRBJ2-7; TRBD2 agrees at 10 bases. Looked up from germline, CDR1 is SSHAT and CDR2 is FNYEAQ (reference sequence). This CDR3 spans 15 amino acids. After removal of 5 bases from V and 1 base from J, the junction contained 5 bases not matched to a gene. CDR3 amino acids: CASSPSGSGSYEQYF. CDR3 DNA: TGTGCCAGCAGCCCTAGCGGGAGTGGGTCCTACGAGCAGTACTTC. The full variable domain, in which reference TRBV7-7 and TRBJ2-7 provide the parts outside the CDR3, is GAGVSQSPRYKVTKRGQDVTLRCDPISSHATLYWYQQALGQGPEFLTYFNYEAQPDKSGLPSDRFSAERPEGSISTLTIQRTEQRDSAMYRCASSPSGSGSYEQYFGPGTRLTVT.

The chain is built from TRBV14 and TRBJ2-7; D might be TRBD1 (6 bases). The V gene lost 6 bases and the J gene lost 5 bases, with 14 bases spanning the gap. The CDR3 length is 13 residues. Germline CDR1 reads SGHDN; CDR2 reads FVKESK. The CDR3 sequence: CASSLQGLDEQYF. The CDR3 region has the DNA TGTGCCAGCAGTCTACAGGGTTTGGACGAGCAGTACTTC.

Points on this clonotype: A much larger clone differs from this one at a single base, so this may be a read error. The genes are TRBV10-3 and TRBJ2-5; 9 nucleotides align to TRBD1. The germline CDR1 and CDR2 sequences are ENHRY and SYGVKD. This CDR3 region has 15 residues. Written as DNA, the CDR3 is TGTGCCGTCAGTGAAGGGACAGGGCTCAGAGAGACCCAGTACTTC. Translation gives CAVSEGTGLRETQYF.

This clonotype was detected many times. V gene TRBV29-1 combines with J gene TRBJ1-2; 7 nucleotides line up with TRBD1. Germline-derived CDR1 and CDR2 are SQVTM and ANQGSEA. V trimming: 5 bases; J trimming: 6 bases; junction bases outside the gene matches: 6. The CDR3 extends over 12 amino acids. The CDR3: CSVSQGLNGYTF. The DNA of the CDR3 is TGCAGCGTTTCACAGGGGTTGAATGGCTACACCTTC.

The sample holds many counts of this clonotype. The J gene is TRBJ1-5, the V gene TRBV14; no clear D gene. The germline CDR1 and CDR2 sequences are SGHDN and FVKESK. The V end lost 4 bases, the J end lost 6 bases, and 10 bases lay between the germline ends. The CDR3 covers 13 residues. The CDR3: CASSPQSGQPQHF. The CDR3 DNA is TGTGCCAGCAGCCCGCAAAGTGGTCAGCCCCAGCATTTT.

As for this clonotype: The junction shows a germline mismatch at one end, possibly a read error. CDR3 nucleotide sequence: TGTGCCAGCAGTTCGTCGGGGACCACTGAAGCTTTCTTT. Its protein product is CASSSSGTTEAFF. The genes are TRBV10-3 and TRBJ1-1, with TRBD1 as a possible D gene (5 bases). The CDR3 extends over 13 amino acids. In germline, CDR1 is ENHRY, CDR2 SYGVKD.